The following is a T cell receptor (beta chain) sequence with its context. These data belong to a study of T cell changes during pregnancy in multiple sclerosis. The CDR3 length is 16 residues. CDR1 SGHRS and CDR2 YFSETQ come from the germline V gene. With 3 bases clipped from V and 3 bases from J, the junction kept 12 bases outside the gene matches. The assay was immunoSEQ multiplex PCR, and TCRdb's table has in-frame clones only and misses some. This sample has some 97,000 clones, with around 92% found just once. The receptor was isolated from a female donor with multiple sclerosis, enrolled in a pregnancy study. V is TRBV5-1 and J is TRBJ2-7; 7 bases align to TRBD1. This specimen was peripheral blood, taken after pregnancy. CDR3 protein: CASSSGLNPGGYEQYF. The CDR3 coding sequence is TGCGCCAGCAGCTCAGGCTTAAACCCAGGGGGCTACGAGCAGTACTTC.